Listed here are 20 T cell receptor beta chains from one sample, sequenced in a study of blood T cell repertoires in COVID-19. The method was immunoSEQ multiplex PCR; TCRdb's version includes in-frame clones alone and lacks a portion of them. Here the sample spans about 370,000 clones, roughly nine tenths being singletons. What was sequenced was PBMCs or T cells enriched from blood (not recorded which). The receptors derive from a man younger than 35 who had recovered from COVID-19.

CDR3 sequence reads: CASSRGLAGGQSTGELFF. The CDR3 DNA sequence: TGTGCCAGCAGCCGGGGACTAGCGGGGGGGCAATCCACCGGGGAGCTGTTTTTT. V is TRBV3-1 (or the pseudogene TRBV3-2) and J is TRBJ2-2; 16 bases match TRBD2. Germline V CDR1 and CDR2: LGHDT, YNNKEL (reference sequence). V dropped 4 bases and J dropped 4; count of bases not matched to a gene: 6. The CDR3 sequence is 18 residues long.

The V call is TRBV6-5, the J call TRBJ2-1; 13 bases align to TRBD2. Germline CDR1 is MNHEY and CDR2 is SVGAGI. V shed 6 bases, J shed 9 bases, and the junction held 5 bases outside the gene matches. CDR3 length: 14 residues. The CDR3 is CASSTSGRGGEQFF. CDR3 bases: TGTGCCAGCAGCACTAGCGGGAGGGGGGGTGAGCAGTTCTTC.

Here the CDR3 reads CASSPSTGYNSPLHF. The CDR3, as DNA: TGTGCCAGCAGTCCTTCGACGGGCTATAATTCACCCCTCCACTTT. The rearrangement links TRBV28 to TRBJ1-6; D not resolved. The germline V gene has CDR1 MDHEN and CDR2 SYDVKM. The CDR3 has 15 residues. Trimming left V 5 bases short and J 3 bases short, with 11 bases between.

The V gene is TRBV11-2, the J gene TRBJ2-1; no definite D call. Germline loops: CDR1 SGHAT, CDR2 FQNNGV. V shed 1 base and J shed 6 bases, with 7 bases lying between them. This CDR3 is built from 13 residues. DNA of the CDR3: TGTGCCAGCAGCTTAGGTCTCTCCAATGAGCAGTTCTTC. Translated, it gives CASSLGLSNEQFF.

Worth noting for this clone: Other DNA sequences of this sample code for an identical CDR3. The rearrangement joins TRBV18 to TRBJ1-1, with D uncertain. The V end was cut by 6 bases, the J end by 0 bases, with 8 bases between. This CDR3 has 13 amino acids. Germline CDR1 is KGHSH and CDR2 is LQKENI. CDR3: CASSLTMNTEAFF. DNA of the CDR3: TGTGCCAGCTCCCTCACAATGAACACTGAAGCTTTCTTT.

The chain is built from TRBV19 and TRBJ2-1, with D tentatively TRBD2 (6 bases). This CDR3 contains 14 residues. V lost 7 bases to trimming and J lost 7 bases, with 17 bases between them. Germline V gives CDR1 LNHDA, CDR2 SQIVND (reference sequence). Here the CDR3 reads CASTSGTGANEQFF. The CDR3 DNA follows: TGTGCCAGTACGAGTGGAACGGGAGCAAATGAGCAGTTCTTC.

The chain recombines TRBV12-3 or TRBV12-4 with TRBJ2-7; 9 bases line up with TRBD2. The CDR3 runs 13 residues. J gave up 6 bases and V 8 bases, and 8 bases lay outside the gene matches. The CDR3 DNA follows: TGTGCCAGCTCACGCGGGGGGGCCGGCGAGCAGTACTTC. Protein product: CASSRGGAGEQYF.

The J gene is TRBJ1-4, the V gene TRBV30; D may be TRBD1 (6 bases). There are 14 residues in the CDR3. The germline V and J ends were trimmed by 5 bases and 4 bases, with 14 bases remaining between them. CDR1 GTSNPN and CDR2 SVGIG come from the germline V gene (reference sequence). The CDR3 DNA reads TGTGCCTGGTCTCCGACAGGCCTTAATGAAAAACTGTTTTTT. Translated: CAWSPTGLNEKLFF.

J is TRBJ2-5 and V is TRBV15, with TRBD1 matching 12 bases. Germline trimming cut 5 bases from V and 5 bases from J; bases unmatched to any gene: 6. CDR3 size: 15 residues. Germline V gene data show CDR1 as LNHNV and CDR2 as YYDKDF (reference sequence). DNA for the CDR3: TGTGCCACCAGCCGGGACAGGGGGCGGATTGAGACCCAGTACTTC. It yields the protein CATSRDRGRIETQYF.

The chain employs TRBV7-2 and TRBJ2-5; 8 bases align to TRBD1. The CDR3 is made up of 13 amino acids. The V and J ends lost 11 bases and 2 bases, in that order; junction bases with no gene match: 7. Germline CDR1 reads SGHTA; CDR2 reads FQGNSA. For the CDR3, the DNA is TGTGCCGGACAGGGACAGAATCAAGAGACCCAGTACTTC. Translation: CAGQGQNQETQYF.

The rearrangement joins TRBV2 to TRBJ1-5; D ambiguous. The CDR3 consists of 17 residues. Germline-derived CDR1 and CDR2 are SNHLY and FYNNEI. V was cut by 5 bases and J by 3 bases, with 20 bases left in between. The DNA for the CDR3 is TGTGCCAGCAGTAGCCAGAACTATAGAACTCTCAATCAGCCCCAGCATTTT. Amino acids: CASSSQNYRTLNQPQHF. Full variable domain (remainder filled in from reference TRBV2 and TRBJ1-5): EPEVTQTPSHQVTQMGQEVILRCVPISNHLYFYWYRQILGQKVEFLVSFYNNEISEKSEIFDDQFSVERPDGSNFTLKIRSTKLEDSAMYFCASSSQNYRTLNQPQHFGDGTRLSIL.

The CDR3 sequence: CASSPDYVAYEQFF. In nucleotides, the CDR3 is TGTGCCAGCAGCCCCGACTATGTTGCCTATGAGCAGTTCTTC. V gene TRBV7-9 combines with J gene TRBJ2-1; possibly TRBD2 for D (5 bases). The CDR3 has 14 amino acids. Trimming took off 5 bases at V and 8 bases at J, with 16 bases between the two ends. Germline V gene sequence: CDR1 SEHNR, CDR2 FQNEAQ (reference sequence).

The J gene is TRBJ1-2, the V gene TRBV4-2, with 9 bases that match TRBD1. Germline values: CDR1 LGHNA, CDR2 YNFKEQ. With 3 bases clipped from V and 4 bases from J, the junction kept 12 bases outside the gene matches. CDR3 length equals 17 residues. CDR3 residues: CASSQTASTGGIYGYTF. The CDR3 DNA reads TGTGCCAGCAGCCAGACAGCCTCAACAGGGGGCATCTATGGCTACACCTTC.

This clone was picked up one time. This chain uses TRBV3-1 (or the pseudogene TRBV3-2) with TRBJ1-5; D gene uncertain. This CDR3 has 12 residues. Germline CDR1 LGHDT, CDR2 YNNKEL (reference sequence). The V end lost 2 bases, the J end lost 4 bases, and 3 bases lay between the germline ends. CDR3 region: CASSQTNQPQHF. Written as DNA, the CDR3 is TGTGCCAGCAGCCAAACAAATCAGCCCCAGCATTTT.

The genes are TRBV28 and TRBJ2-7, with D perhaps matching TRBD2 (6 bases). Trimming cost V 2 bases and J 2 bases, with 13 bases left between them. This CDR3 spans 15 amino acids. The germline gives CDR1 MDHEN, CDR2 SYDVKM. This chain's CDR3 is CASSLVPSATYEQYF. The CDR3 DNA reads as TGTGCCAGCAGTTTAGTGCCTAGCGCCACCTACGAGCAGTACTTC.

This chain links TRBV7-9 with TRBJ2-2; a weak D match, TRBD1 (6 bases). Trimming pared 5 bases from V and 6 bases from J, leaving 10 bases between. The CDR3 is 13 amino acids. CDR1 and CDR2 (germline): SEHNR, FQNEAQ (reference sequence). DNA of the CDR3: TGTGCCAGCAGCCAGCAGGGGTCCGGGGAGCTGTTTTTT. Translation gives CASSQQGSGELFF. The complete variable domain, with remaining parts taken from reference TRBV7-9 and TRBJ2-2, reads DTGVSQNPRHKITKRGQNVTFRCDPISEHNRLYWYRQTLGQGPEFLTYFQNEAQLEKSRLLSDRFSAERPKGSFSTLEIQRTEQGDSAMYLCASSQQGSGELFFGEGSRLTVL.

This chain links TRBV29-1 with TRBJ2-3, with D tentatively TRBD2 (5 bases). V was pared by 4 bases and J by 7 bases, with 6 bases between. Germline values: CDR1 SQVTM, CDR2 ANQGSEA. The CDR3 length is 10 residues. The CDR3 loop reads CSVAGNTQYF. The CDR3 coding sequence is TGCAGCGTTGCGGGAAATACGCAGTATTTT.

The CDR3, as DNA: TGTGCCACCACGGGACAGGTCAACACTGAAGCTTTCTTT. Encoded protein: CATTGQVNTEAFF. The chain joins TRBV28 to TRBJ1-1, with 8 bases aligning to TRBD1. The V gene's germline CDR1 is MDHEN and CDR2 SYDVKM. The ends lost 10 bases at V and 2 bases at J; junction bases unmatched: 6. CDR3 size: 13 residues.

This chain uses TRBV3-1 (or the pseudogene TRBV3-2) with TRBJ2-7; D is unresolved. The germline gives CDR1 LGHDT, CDR2 YNNKEL (reference sequence). This CDR3 is built from 14 residues. V lost 1 base and J lost 0, with 7 bases in between. CDR3 nucleotide sequence: TGTGCCAGCAGCCAAGCGCGGAGCTCCTACGAGCAGTACTTC. Protein sequence: CASSQARSSYEQYF.

The rearrangement uses TRBV11-3 and TRBJ1-1; TRBD1 agrees at 9 bases. CDR1 is SGHNT, CDR2 YENEEA, per germline. Trimming took 8 bases from V and 4 from J; bases not matched to a gene: 5. The CDR3 is 13 amino acids. The CDR3 loop reads CASAGQGGTEAFF. Written as DNA, the CDR3 is TGTGCCAGCGCGGGACAGGGAGGCACTGAAGCTTTCTTT.